These 30 T cell receptor beta chains came from one sample sequenced in a study of human T cells and chemical hapten exposure. Documented time point: patch test 1, 2 weeks after DPC sensitization. Treatment defined: therapeutic diphenylcyclopropenone sensitization with weekly scalp DPC. TCRdb called the RACE reads again in MiXCR, with one record for every CDR3 protein. The sample lists 80,000 to 100,000 distinct CDR3 sequences, approximately 8% seen once, with roughly 1.4% in the top ten. Here the sequenced sample was whole blood, taken in connection with sensitization to the hapten diphenylcyclopropenone (DPC). The receptors were sampled from a woman in her twenties or thirties with alopecia areata. Some clones in this sample may be carry-over from other donors' samples.

In this sample, this clonotype turned up many times. The chain carries TRBV20-1 and TRBJ2-7; 7 bases align to TRBD1. Trimming took 5 bases from V and 3 from J; bases not matched to a gene: 4. The CDR3 is 12 amino acids. Germline CDR1 reads DFQATT; CDR2 reads SNEGSKA (reference sequence). DNA of the CDR3: TGCAGTGCTCGGGGACAGAGCTACGAGCAGTACTTC. Translation: CSARGQSYEQYF.

This clonotype is classed as large (0.1 to 1%). V usage is TRBV29-1 and J usage is TRBJ2-3, with TRBD2 identical over 9 bases. The CDR3 is 17 amino acids. Trimming took 0 bases from V and 5 from J; bases not matched to a gene: 12. From germline, CDR1 is SQVTM and CDR2 ANQGSEA. The CDR3 region has the DNA TGCAGCGTTGAAGATTCGATAACTAGCGGGCAACTAGATACGCAGTATTTT. Protein: CSVEDSITSGQLDTQYF.

The chain combines TRBV20-1 with TRBJ2-3; 9 nucleotides match TRBD2. The CDR3 runs 15 residues. The germline gives CDR1 DFQATT, CDR2 SNEGSKA (reference sequence). V was clipped by 5 bases and J by 6 bases; unmatched bases: 12. The CDR3 DNA reads TGCAGTGCTCCTCTAGCGGGAATAAATGTGGATACGCAGTATTTT. It specifies CSAPLAGINVDTQYF.

The chain links TRBV7-9 to TRBJ1-1; D is uncertain. The CDR3 contains 13 residues. Looked up from germline, CDR1 is SEHNR and CDR2 is FQNEAQ (reference sequence). V lost 3 bases and J 4 bases, leaving 9 bases between the germline ends. CDR3 loop: CASSFGEVTEAFF. Written as DNA, the CDR3 is TGTGCCAGCAGCTTTGGCGAGGTCACTGAAGCTTTCTTT.

There are a few counts of this clonotype. This chain joins TRBV4-2 and TRBJ1-2, with 7 bases identical to TRBD1. J was trimmed by 3 bases and V by 2 bases; bases with no gene match: 6. CDR1 LGHNA and CDR2 YNFKEQ come from the germline V gene. This CDR3 contains 15 residues. Here the CDR3 DNA reads TGTGCCAGCAGCCAACAGACAGGGCAATACTATGGCTACACCTTC. Translation: CASSQQTGQYYGYTF.

This clonotype was counted ten times or more. V gene TRBV24-1 combines with J gene TRBJ2-3, with 9 bases identical to TRBD2. There are 16 residues in the CDR3. CDR1 is KGHDR, CDR2 SFDVKD, per germline. Trimming removed 5 bases from V and 1 base from J; junction bases left unmatched: 6. The CDR3 DNA is TGTGCCACCAGTGGGAAGATAGCGGGGGGCACAGATACGCAGTATTTT. Amino acid sequence: CATSGKIAGGTDTQYF.

The chain couples TRBV24-1 to TRBJ2-1; D is tentatively TRBD1 or TRBD2 (6 bases each). With 8 bases removed from V and 5 bases from J, the gap between germline ends came to 15 bases. Germline CDR1 KGHDR, CDR2 SFDVKD. This CDR3 contains 14 residues. The CDR3: CATTGGNTDNEQFF. The CDR3 DNA reads TGTGCCACCACCGGGGGCAACACAGACAATGAGCAGTTCTTC.

This clonotype came up a few times. The chain links TRBV3-1 to TRBJ1-2; perhaps TRBD1 as D (5 bases). Germline assignment: CDR1 LGHDT and CDR2 YNNKEL (reference sequence). Trimming took 1 base from V and 4 from J, leaving 7 bases between them. The CDR3 is 13 amino acids. The CDR3 loop reads CASSQGGAYGYTF. The CDR3 coding sequence is TGTGCCAGCAGCCAAGGCGGGGCCTATGGCTACACCTTC.

This clonotype was seen a few times. The junction departs from germline at one end; a sequencing error may be responsible. The chain recombines TRBV7-9 with TRBJ1-6, with D uncertain. The CDR3 has 14 amino acids. Germline-derived CDR1 and CDR2 are SEHNR and FQNEAQ (reference sequence). CDR3 DNA: TGTGCCAGCAGCTTAGACCAGGCCGGTTCACCCCTCAACTTT. Amino acids: CASSLDQAGSPLNF.

This clonotype was recorded at least ten times. The chain couples TRBV27 to TRBJ1-1; no clear D gene. CDR3 length equals 14 residues. Germline CDR1 and CDR2: MNHEY and SMNVEV (reference sequence). Trimming removed 2 bases from V and 6 bases from J, with 13 bases in between. The CDR3 DNA reads TGTGCCAGCAGTTTAGGGTTAGTGGCATCTGAAGCTTTCTTT. This gives the protein CASSLGLVASEAFF.

This clonotype came up many times. V usage is TRBV6-1 and J usage is TRBJ1-5, with D possibly TRBD1 on 5 matching bases. Trimming removed 1 base from V and 1 base from J, with 11 bases in between. Germline assignment: CDR1 MNHNS and CDR2 SASEGT. The CDR3 runs 16 residues. As DNA, the CDR3 is TGTGCCAGCAGTGAAGAACCGGGACGGAGCAATCAGCCCCAGCATTTT. As protein: CASSEEPGRSNQPQHF.

This clonotype was counted many times. The V gene is TRBV7-9, the J gene TRBJ2-1, with D possibly TRBD2 on 6 matching bases. The CDR3 sequence is 14 residues long. V was cut by 5 bases and J by 14 bases, with 22 bases left in between. Per germline, CDR1 SEHNR and CDR2 FQNEAQ (reference sequence). CDR3 bases: TGTGCCAGCAGCCCAGGGACTGCCCCGGGCCGGGAGTTCTTC. Amino acids: CASSPGTAPGREFF.

This clonotype was detected once. This could be a read error, since a much larger clone is one nucleotide away. This chain connects TRBV7-4 to TRBJ2-5; 7 positions agree with TRBD2. The CDR3 loop spans 11 amino acids. Germline lookup yields CDR1 SGHVT and CDR2 SQSDAQ. CDR3 in amino acids: CAWRGRETPYF. For the CDR3, the DNA is TGTGCTTGGAGAGGGAGGGAGACCCCGTACTTC.

This clonotype was seen a handful of times. This chain uses TRBV20-1 with TRBJ2-3; 10 nucleotides line up with TRBD2. The V segment lost 6 bases and the J segment 3 bases; nucleotides outside the gene matches: 6. In germline, CDR1 is DFQATT, CDR2 SNEGSKA (reference sequence). This CDR3 contains 14 residues. The CDR3 loop reads CSAIAGGRTDTQYF. CDR3 DNA sequence: TGCAGTGCGATAGCGGGGGGTAGGACAGATACGCAGTATTTT.

This clonotype was seen repeatedly, ten times or more. The gene calls are TRBV5-1 and TRBJ2-2; no firm D call. The ends were cut back, 0 bases at V and 4 bases at J, with 13 bases in the middle. The CDR3 is made up of 16 amino acids. Germline V CDR1 and CDR2: SGHRS, YFSETQ. CDR3 protein: CASSLGPDGGTGELFF. The CDR3 nucleotides are TGCGCCAGCAGCTTGGGGCCGGACGGCGGCACCGGGGAGCTGTTTTTT. Supplemented by reference TRBV5-1 and TRBJ2-2, the full variable domain reads KAGVTQTPRYLIKTRGQQVTLSCSPISGHRSVSWYQQTPGQGLQFLFEYFSETQRNKGNFPGRFSGRQFSNSRSEMNVSTLELGDSALYLCASSLGPDGGTGELFFGEGSRLTVL.

This clonotype was recorded many times. An end of the junction differs from the germline gene, which may be a read error. This chain joins TRBV5-4 and TRBJ2-1; D gene ambiguous. This CDR3 comprises 14 residues. CDR1 is SGHNT, CDR2 YYREEE, per germline (reference sequence). Here the CDR3 DNA reads TGTGCCAGCAGCCCGCCCGAGCCCCTCGGAGAGCGGTTCTTC. Translated, it gives CASSPPEPLGERFF.

This clonotype occurred many times. The limits of the CDR3 on the DNA are not certain, so only TCRdb's listed CDR3 is given. CDR3 sequence: CASSLYVGPVGTEAFF. This sequence joins TRBV12-3 or TRBV12-4 and TRBJ1-1. The CDR3 numbers 16 amino acids, ends counted.

This clonotype was seen a single time. Given a much more abundant clone one base away, this may be a read error. The rearrangement uses TRBV5-1 and TRBJ2-7, with 7 bases aligning to TRBD1. Germline V gene lookup returns CDR1 SGHRS and CDR2 YFSETQ. The CDR3 sequence is 13 residues long. CDR3 sequence: CASSLGGSDEQYF. In DNA, the CDR3 is TGCGCCAGCAGCCTAGGGGGCTCCGACGAGCAGTACTTC. Based on the CDR3 plus reference TRBV5-1 and TRBJ2-7, the full variable domain is KAGVTQTPRYLIKTRGQQVTLSCSPISGHRSVSWYQQTPGQGLQFLFEYFSETQRNKGNFPGRFSGRQFSNSRSEMNVSTLELGDSALYLCASSLGGSDEQYFGPGTRLTVT.

CDR3 sequence: CASSLRAQIESNQPQHF. CDR3 nucleotide sequence: TGTGCCAGCAGTTTACGGGCACAGATCGAGAGCAATCAGCCCCAGCATTTT. The chain recombines TRBV27 with TRBJ1-5; D not resolved. Deletions cut 2 bases from V and 1 base from J, with 15 bases between. From germline, CDR1 is MNHEY and CDR2 SMNVEV (reference sequence). This CDR3 spans 17 amino acids.

The DNA for the CDR3 is TGTGCCAGCAGTTGGCTGGACGAGCAGTACTTC. Translation: CASSWLDEQYF. The V and J genes are TRBV12-3 or TRBV12-4 and TRBJ2-7, with D unresolved. The V and J ends lost 4 bases and 5 bases respectively, with 6 bases between them. The CDR3 is made up of 11 amino acids.

This clonotype showed up just a few times. V and J are TRBV24-1 and TRBJ2-2; D possibly corresponds to TRBD2 (6 bases). Germline CDR1 is KGHDR and CDR2 is SFDVKD. V lost 9 bases and J lost 8, with 15 bases in between. The CDR3 is 13 residues long. The CDR3 DNA follows: TGTGCCACCCGGGACTCTATCTCGGGGGAGCTGTTTTTT. Residues: CATRDSISGELFF.

This clonotype turned up a few times. This chain connects TRBV29-1 to TRBJ1-1; maybe TRBD1 (6 bases). The CDR3 sequence is 14 residues long. V was clipped by 7 bases and J by 3 bases, with 18 bases between them. CDR1 is SQVTM, CDR2 ANQGSEA, per germline. CDR3 sequence reads: CSGRFRGGYTEAFF. Written as DNA, the CDR3 is TGCAGCGGGAGGTTCAGGGGCGGTTACACTGAAGCTTTCTTT.

In this sample, this clonotype turned up many times. The CDR3 sequence is CASSVGSYEQYF. For the CDR3, the DNA is TGTGCCAGCAGCGTGGGGAGCTACGAGCAGTACTTC. The chain has TRBV7-9 and TRBJ2-7; TRBD2 is a possible D gene (5 bases). Germline lookup yields CDR1 SEHNR and CDR2 FQNEAQ (reference sequence). The germline V and J ends were trimmed by 5 bases and 3 bases, with 8 bases remaining between them. This CDR3 region has 12 residues.

This clonotype appeared a few times. V is TRBV20-1 and J is TRBJ2-5; 11 positions agree with TRBD2. The germline CDR1 and CDR2 sequences are DFQATT and SNEGSKA (reference sequence). The CDR3 length is 16 residues. Trimming took 6 bases from V and 6 from J; bases not matched to a gene: 15. CDR3 coding DNA: TGCAGTGCAGCACATTTAGCGGGGGGGGCGGGAAAGACCCAGTACTTC. Translating gives CSAAHLAGGAGKTQYF.

This chain joins TRBV29-1 and TRBJ1-3; unclear D gene. Trimming took off 6 bases at V and 2 bases at J, with 8 bases between the two ends. Germline CDR1 reads SQVTM; CDR2 reads ANQGSEA. The CDR3 loop spans 12 amino acids. CDR3 DNA: TGCAGCGTCACATACACTGGAAACACCATATATTTT. Its translation is CSVTYTGNTIYF.

This chain joins TRBV20-1 and TRBJ2-7; possible D gene TRBD1, 5 bases. This CDR3 region has 12 residues. The germline V gene encodes CDR1 DFQATT and CDR2 SNEGSKA (reference sequence). With 3 bases removed from V and 5 bases from J, the gap between germline ends came to 11 bases. CDR3 sequence: CSASGQGNEQYF. CDR3 bases: TGCAGTGCTAGTGGGCAGGGTAACGAGCAGTACTTC.

The V gene is TRBV7-2, the J gene TRBJ2-3; D ambiguous. The CDR3 is 13 amino acids. The germline V gene has CDR1 SGHTA and CDR2 FQGNSA. Trimming stripped 4 bases from V and 0 bases from J, with 5 bases between. DNA of the CDR3: TGTGCCAGCAGCTCTCCCAGCACAGATACGCAGTATTTT. Translating it yields CASSSPSTDTQYF.

The CDR3 DNA reads as TGTGCCAGCAGTCATCCTCCCGGGACTTATTCACCCCTCCACTTT. Amino acid sequence: CASSHPPGTYSPLHF. The V and J genes are TRBV7-2 and TRBJ1-6; weak D call: TRBD1 (5 bases). Trimming left V 6 bases short and J 8 bases short, with 17 bases between. CDR3 length: 15 amino acids. Germline loops: CDR1 SGHTA, CDR2 FQGNSA.

Of note for this clonotype: This may come from a read error, since a much larger clone is one base off. The rearrangement joins TRBV30 to TRBJ1-4; tentative D call: TRBD1 (6 bases). Deletions cut 2 bases from V and 7 bases from J, with 14 bases between. The CDR3 contains 14 residues. The germline V gene encodes CDR1 GTSNPN and CDR2 SVGIG (reference sequence). CDR3: CAWSYVNRVEKLFF. Here the CDR3 DNA reads TGTGCCTGGAGTTACGTGAACAGGGTTGAAAAACTGTTTTTT. The whole variable domain, filled in from reference TRBV30 and TRBJ1-4, reads SQTIHQWPATLVQPVGSPLSLECTVEGTSNPNLYWYRQAAGRGLQLLFYSVGIGQISSEVPQNLSASRPQDRQFILSSKKLLLSDSGFYLCAWSYVNRVEKLFFGSGTQLSVL.

In its sample, this clonotype was seen many times. The gene calls are TRBV20-1 and TRBJ2-3, with TRBD2 identical over 9 bases. CDR1 and CDR2 from the germline V gene are DFQATT and SNEGSKA (reference sequence). The CDR3 has 14 residues. The ends lost 7 bases at V and 1 base at J; junction bases unmatched: 6. CDR3 in DNA: TGCAGTGTGGGGCGGGGGGGCGGCACAGATACGCAGTATTTT. It encodes CSVGRGGGTDTQYF.